One sample yielded the 10 T cell receptor beta chains listed below, sequenced in a study of blood T cells in healthy people across ages. Primed by a sample-barcoded 5' primer and a J-beta primer mix, a second PCR proceeded for about 7 to 11 cycles. Via MiXCR, TCRdb re-called the 5' RACE reads, giving one row per CDR3 protein. The sample holds about 940,000 distinct CDR3 sequences, around 48% seen once. The sequenced material came from blood. These TCRs come from a man aged 25-45 years in good health.

This clonotype has more than one count but fewer than ten. This rearrangement joins TRBV5-4 to TRBJ2-1; D gene ambiguous. The CDR3 runs to 13 residues. V was cut by 4 bases and J by 6 bases, with 11 bases left in between. From germline, CDR1 is SGHNT and CDR2 YYREEE (reference sequence). The CDR3 coding sequence is TGTGCCAGCAGCCAACTTGGTCCCAATGAGCAGTTCTTC. It yields the protein CASSQLGPNEQFF.

This chain uses TRBV7-6 with TRBJ2-7; D perhaps matches TRBD2 (5 bases). CDR1 and CDR2 (germline): SGHVS, FNYEAQ. CDR3 length: 12 amino acids. V lost 5 bases, J lost 6 bases, and 11 bases lay in between. In DNA form, the CDR3 reads TGTGCCAGCAGCGGTAGCGAGGGCGAGCAGTACTTC. Translated: CASSGSEGEQYF.

As to this clonotype: Sequence at one end of the junction differs from germline and may be a read error. The chain combines TRBV6-1 with TRBJ2-4; D may be TRBD1 or TRBD2 (7 bases each). This CDR3 has 14 amino acids. From germline, CDR1 is MNHNS and CDR2 SASEGT. CDR3 DNA sequence: TGTGCCTGCAGGGGGGGGACCTCGATGGACATTCAGTACTTC. Its translation: CACRGGTSMDIQYF.

The chain carries TRBV5-1 and TRBJ2-7; weak D call: TRBD2 (5 bases). The DNA matches TRBJ2-5 better at its end, which makes the J call doubtful. This CDR3 contains 16 residues. Germline lookup yields CDR1 SGHRS and CDR2 YFSETQ. This CDR3 reads CASSFGVREAKQTQYF. CDR3 nucleotides: TGCGCCAGCAGCTTCGGGGTCCGGGAAGCTAAGCAGACCCAGTACTTC.

The chain links TRBV29-1 to TRBJ2-5; no definite D call. V was pared by 5 bases and J by 1 base, with 8 bases between. Germline lookup yields CDR1 SQVTM and CDR2 ANQGSEA. The CDR3 is 12 residues long. CDR3 sequence (DNA): TGCAGCGTTTCACGGAGCCAAGAGACCCAGTACTTC. It encodes CSVSRSQETQYF.

V usage is TRBV7-2 and J usage is TRBJ1-2; D ambiguous. This CDR3 region has 18 residues. The V end was cut by 3 bases, the J end by 8 bases, with 28 bases between. The V gene's germline CDR1 is SGHTA and CDR2 FQGNSA. The chain's CDR3 is CASSFSSLSSYGTGGYTF. In nucleotides, the CDR3 is TGTGCCAGCAGCTTTAGTAGTTTATCCTCGTATGGAACCGGCGGCTACACCTTC.

The chain combines TRBV6-6 with TRBJ1-5, with 7 bases fitting TRBD1. The V gene end was trimmed by 5 bases and the J gene end by 9 bases; junction bases not matched to a gene: 16. The CDR3 sequence is 16 residues long. Germline V gene lookup returns CDR1 MNHNY and CDR2 SVGAGI (reference sequence). CDR3 sequence: CASSVTPGQKLSPQHF. The CDR3 DNA reads as TGTGCCAGCAGTGTTACCCCGGGACAGAAGTTATCGCCCCAGCATTTT.

The chain carries TRBV7-3 and TRBJ2-1; weak D call: TRBD1 (6 bases). CDR1 is SGHTA, CDR2 FQGTGA, per germline. V shed 5 bases and J shed 9 bases, with 20 bases lying between them. CDR3 length equals 15 residues. CDR3 coding DNA: TGTGCCAGCAGCAACGACCCAAGGGGGTTGAGTGAGCAGTTCTTC. This encodes CASSNDPRGLSEQFF.

This clonotype has a handful of counts. The chain couples TRBV4-1 to TRBJ2-2; D is perhaps TRBD1 (6 bases). CDR3 length: 14 residues. Germline loops: CDR1 MGHRA, CDR2 YSYEKL. Trimming removed 6 bases from V and 4 bases from J, with 12 bases in between. CDR3 nucleotide sequence: TGCGCCAGCAGTGTGGACAGATCCACCGGGGAGCTGTTTTTT. It translates to CASSVDRSTGELFF.

This rearrangement joins TRBV11-3 to TRBJ2-7; D is unclear. Per the germline V gene, CDR1 is SGHNT and CDR2 is YENEEA. This CDR3 comprises 15 residues. V was trimmed by 1 base and J by 3 bases, leaving 13 bases between them. CDR3: CASSLAVGTVYEQYF. CDR3 sequence (DNA): TGTGCCAGCAGCTTAGCAGTCGGCACGGTCTACGAGCAGTACTTC. Looking up the rest from reference TRBV11-3 and TRBJ2-7 gives the full variable domain: EAGVVQSPRYKIIEKKQPVAFWCNPISGHNTLYWYLQNLGQGPELLIRYENEEAVDDSQLPKDRFSAERLKGVDSTLKIQPAELGDSAVYLCASSLAVGTVYEQYFGPGTRLTVT.